These 27 T cell receptor beta chains share one sample of origin, sequenced in a study of OX40 agonist ivuxolimab in advanced cancers. Clones were sequenced by immunoSEQ multiplex PCR, and TCRdb holds only the in-frame ones, with some missing. Of 80,000 to 100,000 clones listed, around 92% are singletons. The source material was CD4+ or CD8+ T cells sorted from blood, sampled in a trial of the OX40 agonist ivuxolimab. The receptors here all came from an adult with an advanced solid tumor such as melanoma, head and neck, liver or kidney cancer.

The chain employs TRBV10-3 and TRBJ2-1; 14 positions agree with TRBD2. Losses at the gene ends were 10 bases for V and 8 bases for J; bases not matched to a gene: 7. Germline lookup yields CDR1 ENHRY and CDR2 SYGVKD. The CDR3 totals 14 residues. This CDR3 is CATKGLAGAHEQFF. CDR3 sequence (DNA): TGTGCCACCAAGGGACTAGCGGGAGCTCATGAGCAGTTCTTC.

This clone is a singleton in its sample. The gene calls are TRBV19 and TRBJ1-1, with a weak D call TRBD1 (5 bases). CDR3 length: 15 amino acids. The V end was cut by 7 bases, the J end by 1 base, with 16 bases between. The germline V gene has CDR1 LNHDA and CDR2 SQIVND (reference sequence). CDR3 region: CASTPPTTGNTEAFF. CDR3 nucleotide sequence: TGTGCCAGTACCCCTCCCACCACAGGGAACACTGAAGCTTTCTTT.

V usage is TRBV9 and J usage is TRBJ2-1; 13 nucleotides line up with TRBD2. Trimming removed 5 bases from V and 7 bases from J; junction bases left unmatched: 6. This CDR3 spans 15 amino acids. From germline, CDR1 is SGDLS and CDR2 YYNGEE. The CDR3 nucleotides are TGTGCCAGCAGTGCTGGACTAGCGGGAGTGAATGAGCAGTTCTTC. Protein sequence: CASSAGLAGVNEQFF.

The chain uses TRBV4-2 and TRBJ2-3; 8 bases line up with TRBD2. The CDR3 has 18 residues. Germline CDR1 is LGHNA and CDR2 is YNFKEQ. The junction had 9 bases not matched to a gene; V was cut back by 0 bases and J by 1 base. CDR3 amino acids: CASSQDRAAGGRTDTQYF. The DNA for the CDR3 is TGTGCCAGCAGCCAAGATCGTGCGGCGGGAGGACGCACAGATACGCAGTATTTT.

The chain combines TRBV7-9 with TRBJ2-5, with 14 bases that match TRBD2. CDR3 length: 17 residues. In germline, CDR1 is SEHNR, CDR2 FQNEAQ (reference sequence). The ends lost 4 bases at V and 4 bases at J; junction bases unmatched: 8. CDR3 sequence reads: CASSSGTSGSFRETQYF. CDR3 in DNA: TGTGCCAGCAGCTCAGGGACTAGCGGGAGTTTTCGAGAGACCCAGTACTTC.

A single count supports this clone. This chain joins TRBV28 and TRBJ1-3, with D perhaps matching TRBD1 (6 bases). Trimming shortened V by 5 bases and J by 4 bases, and 15 bases separated the two germline ends. CDR1 MDHEN and CDR2 SYDVKM come from the germline V gene. This CDR3 contains 15 residues. This CDR3 is CASSIPRGGGNTIYF. The CDR3 nucleotides are TGTGCCAGCAGTATCCCCAGGGGCGGCGGAAACACCATATATTTT.

This chain connects TRBV5-1 to TRBJ2-1, with TRBD1 identical over 9 bases. This CDR3 is built from 15 residues. V gave up 2 bases and J gave up 6 bases; unmatched junction bases: 6. Germline CDR1 reads SGHRS; CDR2 reads YFSETQ. CDR3 sequence (DNA): TGCGCCAGCAGCTTCAGGACAGGGGTCCCCAATGAGCAGTTCTTC. Translating gives CASSFRTGVPNEQFF.

The chain combines TRBV25-1 with TRBJ1-3; no reliable D call. In germline, CDR1 is MGHDK, CDR2 SYGVNS. V was pared by 4 bases and J by 2 bases, with 18 bases between. CDR3 size: 17 residues. The CDR3 nucleotides are TGTGCCAGCAGTGGGCCGGGATCCTCCCTGGCTGGAAACACCATATATTTT. Its protein product is CASSGPGSSLAGNTIYF.

The CDR3 coding sequence is TGTGCCAGCAGTTACTCGGTGCTACCGACAGATACGCAGTATTTT. Translating it yields CASSYSVLPTDTQYF. V and J are TRBV6-6 and TRBJ2-3; D remains unclear. Looked up from germline, CDR1 is MNHNY and CDR2 is SVGAGI (reference sequence). The CDR3 sequence is 15 residues long. Trimming cost V 0 bases and J 3 bases, with 10 bases left between them.

This clone was seen only once. The chain uses TRBV29-1 and TRBJ2-1; D remains ambiguous. The CDR3 spans 12 residues. Trimming stripped 6 bases from V and 1 base from J, with 7 bases between. Germline V CDR1 and CDR2: SQVTM, ANQGSEA. As DNA, the CDR3 is TGCAGCGTCCGGTTATCCTACAATGAGCAGTTCTTC. Translation: CSVRLSYNEQFF.

The chain carries TRBV28 and TRBJ1-4; 8 bases agree with TRBD1. CDR3 length: 15 residues. The V gene end was trimmed by 3 bases and the J gene end by 8 bases; junction bases not matched to a gene: 8. Germline CDR1 reads MDHEN; CDR2 reads SYDVKM. The DNA for the CDR3 is TGTGCCAGCAGTTTGCCAGGGGGCAGCAGGGAAAAACTGTTTTTT. As protein: CASSLPGGSREKLFF.

This chain uses TRBV4-3 with TRBJ1-2; TRBD1 matches 7 bases. Germline CDR1 LGHNA, CDR2 YSLEER. After removal of 3 bases from V and 4 bases from J, the junction contained 11 bases not matched to a gene. The CDR3 contains 16 residues. The CDR3 nucleotides are TGCGCCAGCAGCCAGGAACAGGGGACCCCCCTCTATGGCTACACCTTC. This translates into CASSQEQGTPLYGYTF.

This chain connects TRBV19 to TRBJ1-1; TRBD1 might be the D (6 bases). The germline gives CDR1 LNHDA, CDR2 SQIVND (reference sequence). The CDR3 has 13 residues. The V gene lost 2 bases and the J gene lost 6 bases, with 10 bases spanning the gap. CDR3 region: CASSITPGAEAFF. The CDR3 nucleotides read TGTGCCAGTAGTATAACGCCAGGGGCTGAAGCTTTCTTT. Using reference TRBV19 and TRBJ1-1 for the parts outside the CDR3, the full variable domain is DGGITQSPKYLFRKEGQNVTLSCEQNLNHDAMYWYRQDPGQGLRLIYYSQIVNDFQKGDIAEGYSVSREKKESFPLTVTSAQKNPTAFYLCASSITPGAEAFFGQGTRLTVV.

The V gene is TRBV5-1, the J gene TRBJ1-4; unclear D gene. Trimming removed 0 bases at V and 5 bases at J, with 11 bases between. The germline V gene encodes CDR1 SGHRS and CDR2 YFSETQ. The CDR3 has 15 amino acids. For the CDR3, the DNA is TGCGCCAGCAGCTTGGCCAGCCAGATAAATGAAAAACTGTTTTTT. Encoded protein: CASSLASQINEKLFF.

The rearrangement links TRBV28 to TRBJ1-1; weak D call: TRBD1 (5 bases). The CDR3 runs 13 residues. CDR1 is MDHEN and CDR2 is SYDVKM in the germline V gene. V lost 2 bases and J lost 11, with 15 bases in between. CDR3 amino acids: CASSLRQGLRAFF. As DNA, the CDR3 is TGTGCCAGCAGTTTAAGGCAGGGCCTACGGGCTTTCTTT.

This clone appeared a single time. V and J are TRBV4-3 and TRBJ2-2; maybe TRBD2 (5 bases). The germline V and J ends were trimmed by 1 base and 7 bases, with 7 bases remaining between them. Germline assignment: CDR1 LGHNA and CDR2 YSLEER. This CDR3 is built from 13 residues. Here the CDR3 reads CASSQASHGELFF. As DNA, the CDR3 is TGCGCCAGCAGCCAAGCTAGCCACGGGGAGCTGTTTTTT.

In regard to this clone: Within the sample, other DNA sequences also encode this same CDR3. The chain links TRBV5-4 to TRBJ2-1; no clear D. Germline CDR1 reads SGHNT; CDR2 reads YYREEE (reference sequence). The CDR3 runs to 13 residues. V was trimmed by 0 bases and J by 4 bases, leaving 5 bases between them. Here the CDR3 reads CASSLVGYNEQFF. For the CDR3, the DNA is TGTGCCAGCAGCTTGGTAGGGTACAATGAGCAGTTCTTC.

The genes are TRBV6-6 and TRBJ2-4, with TRBD2 identical over 8 bases. Losses at the gene ends were 6 bases for V and 7 bases for J; bases not matched to a gene: 11. Germline V gene data show CDR1 as MNHNY and CDR2 as SVGAGI (reference sequence). The CDR3 sequence is 15 residues long. In DNA, the CDR3 is TGTGCCAGCAGCCCCTCGGGGGGGCAGGTGAACATTCAGTACTTC. It codes for CASSPSGGQVNIQYF.

The chain employs TRBV7-9 and TRBJ2-3, with a possible D match to TRBD2 (6 bases). Germline lookup yields CDR1 SEHNR and CDR2 FQNEAQ (reference sequence). This CDR3 comprises 12 residues. Trimming pared 8 bases from V and 2 bases from J, leaving 8 bases between. CDR3 DNA: TGTGCCAGCGGCGGGGACACAGATACGCAGTATTTT. Amino acid sequence: CASGGDTDTQYF.

The chain carries TRBV30 and TRBJ1-4; D gene uncertain. The V gene's germline CDR1 is GTSNPN and CDR2 SVGIG (reference sequence). CDR3 length: 12 residues. V shed 2 bases and J shed 7 bases, with 8 bases lying between them. This chain's CDR3 is CAWSLYGEKLFF. In DNA, the CDR3 is TGTGCCTGGAGTTTATATGGTGAAAAACTGTTTTTT.

The CDR3 sequence is CASSELGGINEKLFF. The CDR3 DNA is TGTGCCAGCAGTGAATTGGGAGGGATTAATGAAAAACTGTTTTTT. The chain joins TRBV6-1 to TRBJ1-4, with no clear D. V lost 2 bases and J 4 bases, leaving 11 bases between the germline ends. CDR1 and CDR2 from the germline V gene are MNHNS and SASEGT. The CDR3 contains 15 residues.

CDR3 bases: TGTGCCAGCAGTTACCGAGGGGCAGATACGCAGTATTTT. Protein sequence: CASSYRGADTQYF. The rearrangement joins TRBV6-5 to TRBJ2-3; D tentatively fits TRBD1 or TRBD2 (5 bases each). Looked up from germline, CDR1 is MNHEY and CDR2 is SVGAGI. V was pared by 2 bases and J by 4 bases, with 7 bases between. The CDR3 has 13 amino acids.

The chain combines TRBV6-5 with TRBJ2-3; TRBD2 might be the D (6 bases). From germline, CDR1 is MNHEY and CDR2 SVGAGI. The V end was cut by 7 bases, the J end by 2 bases, with 13 bases between. The CDR3 length is 14 residues. CDR3 coding DNA: TGTGCCAGCACGCGGGACCTTTACACAGATACGCAGTATTTT. Amino acids: CASTRDLYTDTQYF.

The rearrangement joins TRBV6-5 to TRBJ2-2; 9 positions agree with TRBD1. V was clipped by 2 bases and J by 6 bases; unmatched bases: 4. This CDR3 spans 15 amino acids. CDR1 is MNHEY, CDR2 SVGAGI, per germline. CDR3: CASSYKGQGSGELFF. The CDR3 DNA sequence: TGTGCCAGCAGTTACAAGGGACAGGGTTCCGGGGAGCTGTTTTTT.

The CDR3 sequence: CASSYQGGSYNEQFF. The CDR3 coding sequence is TGTGCCAGCAGTTACCAGGGAGGTTCCTACAATGAGCAGTTCTTC. This chain joins TRBV7-8 and TRBJ2-1, with a weak D call TRBD2 (6 bases). CDR1 and CDR2 from the germline V gene are SGHVS and FQNEAQ. V lost 6 bases and J lost 1, with 13 bases in between. The CDR3 has 15 residues.

This rearrangement joins TRBV10-3 to TRBJ2-3; no reliable D call. The CDR3 has 14 residues. Trimming pared 1 base from V and 0 bases from J, leaving 5 bases between. CDR1 ENHRY and CDR2 SYGVKD come from the germline V gene. CDR3 coding DNA: TGTGCCATCAGTGAGTACAGCAGCACAGATACGCAGTATTTT. Residues: CAISEYSSTDTQYF.

The table lists this clone with a count of one. The chain has TRBV6-5 and TRBJ1-1, with D unclear. The CDR3 has 14 residues. The V gene lost 7 bases and the J gene lost 4 bases, with 16 bases spanning the gap. Germline V gives CDR1 MNHEY, CDR2 SVGAGI. CDR3 sequence: CASTPLRESTEAFF. The DNA of the CDR3 is TGTGCCAGCACTCCCCTGAGGGAGAGCACTGAAGCTTTCTTT.